The sequence of this T cell receptor beta chain was determined in a study of regulatory T cells in long-lasting Graves disease. Study at large: Over-5-year antithyroid drug use with positive TSH receptor antibodies defined persistent Graves' disease in the study. General study findings and limits: A reduction in accuracy may have resulted from the small sample size. Persistent Graves' disease cases displayed lower TCR diversity than newly diagnosed ones. Favoring TRBV28, TRBJ1-2 and TRBJ2-5 was a feature seen in persistent disease.

In building TCR beta libraries, iRepertoire HTBI primers were used together with Arm-PCR of CDR3 regions. MiXCR, applied by TCRdb to the multiplex PCR reads, yields one record per CDR3 protein. The repertoire consists of roughly 450,000 distinct CDR3 sequences, with 23% occurring once and the leading ten covering roughly 26%. Noted time point: persistent/refractory GD, antithyroid drugs over 5 years with positive TRAb. From PBMCs, RNA was extracted and then used to make the TCR library. For this clonotype: The antigen remains undetermined.

The germline gives CDR1 SGHDT, CDR2 YYEEEE. CDR3 length: 14 residues. V was pared by 0 bases and J by 3 bases, with 7 bases between. The sequenced sample was peripheral blood mononuclear cells (PBMCs), obtained when the disease was refractory, from a patient treated with antithyroid drugs. The clonotype was recovered from a female donor with Graves disease. V gene TRBV5-6 combines with J gene TRBJ1-5, with D unclear. DNA for the CDR3: TGTGCCAGCAGCTTGGCGCAGCTCAATCAGCCCCAGCATTTT. Protein: CASSLAQLNQPQHF.